This T cell receptor (beta chain) stems from a study of blood T cell repertoires in COVID-19 (dated by TCRdb to 2018 to 2021). At the level of the whole study: Samples covering the acute and convalescent phases of COVID-19 were provided by collaborators in the United States, Italy and Spain. Samples came from the ongoing ImmuneRACE study (first 160 participants) plus 1,254 subjects from 6 global collaborators. Where available, HLA class I and class II types were obtained from metadata supplied by the sample provider rather than from assay-based typing. The material from the prospective study consisted of cDNA or gDNA derived from T cells, B-cell-depleted T cells, or PBMCs. The dataset comprised deeply sampled blood TCRbeta repertoires from subjects exposed to, actively infected with, or recovered from COVID-19. The repertoires were released in a freely available public database meant as a resource for research on the immune response to SARS-CoV-2. The sample metadata nearly always contained a de-identified subject ID, COVID-19 status, age in years and sex.

In Seattle, one collaborating source enrolled patients while the infection was active and tracked those patients longitudinally over the course of disease. Each collaborating institution followed its own protocols to collect whole blood in K2EDTA tubes. Collaborator samples were shipped for TCRbeta analysis as frozen whole blood, isolated PBMCs, or DNA extracted from either sample type. TCRbeta CDR3 regions were amplified from genomic DNA using the immunoSEQ Assay, a bias-controlled multiplex PCR. In the source study's methods: The number of nucleated cells in each sample was estimated by amplification of reference gene primers within the assay. To quantify the absolute abundance of each unique TCRbeta CDR3 rearrangement, sequence reads were collapsed and filtered. For each sample, productive Simpson clonality was calculated by taking the square root of Simpson's diversity index across productive rearrangements. TCRdb took over this immuneACCESS table, retaining in-frame rearrangements with V and J assigned. Such tables are incomplete; in checked studies, under half of the missing clones stem from an unresolved V gene, and the remainder is unexplained. D and trimming come from the DNA, and the V and J calls and clone size come from that table. For this sample there are around 300,000 clones; 90% appear just once. Roughly 5.9% of the sample goes to the ten largest clones.

Deletion took 0 bases off V and 7 bases off J, with a span of 19 bases between the germline ends. Including the terminal cysteine and phenylalanine, the CDR3 comprises 17 residues. The entry retains the CDR3 DNA only, 51 bases that are in frame from base 1. As encoded in the germline V gene, CDR1 is MGHDK while CDR2 is SYGVNS. Broader findings and caveats from the paper: The amount of clinical and demographic metadata varied by source and participant and was provided uncurated.

This clone appeared once. This receptor's antigen is unknown. The record has no base qualities; no much larger clone is one base away. The sequence was collected from a woman aged 45 to 65 with COVID-19, enrolled during active disease. Specimen: peripheral blood. The rearrangement combines TRBV25-1 with TRBJ1-3; there is no confident call for the D gene. The CDR3 reads as follows: CASSEYRRPEGLNTIYF. The DNA reads TGTGCCAGCAGTGAATATCGGCGACCGGAGGGTCTCAACACCATATATTTT.